These 32 T cell receptor beta chains were sequenced from one sample in a study of blood T cell repertoires in COVID-19. Sequencing used immunoSEQ multiplex PCR; TCRdb keeps in-frame clones, though not all of them. This repertoire shows 190,000 or so clones, 85% to 90% found once; its top ten account for around 0.88%. Sequencing was performed on peripheral blood. The receptors stem from a woman aged 18-29 years who had recovered from COVID-19.

This chain uses TRBV3-1 (or the pseudogene TRBV3-2) with TRBJ1-6; perhaps TRBD1 as D (6 bases). This CDR3 is 19 amino acids long. The germline V and J ends were trimmed by 4 bases and 4 bases, with 23 bases remaining between them. CDR1 and CDR2 from the germline V gene are LGHDT and YNNKEL (reference sequence). Here the CDR3 reads CASSPTERQVPIYNSPLHF. In nucleotides, the CDR3 is TGTGCCAGCAGCCCCACGGAAAGACAGGTCCCAATTTATAATTCACCCCTCCACTTT.

This clone has a single count. The chain employs TRBV25-1 and TRBJ2-5; D is undetermined. Germline CDR1 is MGHDK and CDR2 is SYGVNS. The CDR3 sequence is 12 residues long. Trimming stripped 5 bases from V and 7 bases from J, with 11 bases between. The CDR3 DNA is TGTGCCAGCAGTCCTCTCGGTGGGACCCAGTACTTC. Its protein is CASSPLGGTQYF.

The gene calls are TRBV16 and TRBJ1-2; D uncertain. Germline CDR1 reads KGHSY; CDR2 reads FQNENV. CDR3 size: 14 residues. With 1 base removed from V and 1 base from J, the gap between germline ends came to 7 bases. The CDR3 loop reads CASSQLGVNYGYTF. CDR3 DNA sequence: TGTGCCAGCAGCCAATTGGGAGTTAACTATGGCTACACCTTC.

In its sample, this clone was seen a few times. The V call is TRBV9, the J call TRBJ1-2; D unclear. Trimming removed 4 bases from V and 8 bases from J, with 27 bases in between. CDR1 and CDR2 from the germline V gene are SGDLS and YYNGEE. CDR3 size: 17 residues. CDR3 nucleotides: TGTGCCAGCAGCATCGGGAGGGATGGCGCGGGTCTCTTCGGCTACACCTTC. It translates to CASSIGRDGAGLFGYTF.

CDR3 amino acids: CASSRGTGGAGTGELFF. As DNA, the CDR3 is TGTGCCAGTAGTCGGGGAACAGGGGGCGCCGGCACCGGGGAGCTGTTTTTT. The V gene is TRBV19, the J gene TRBJ2-2, with 9 nucleotides matching TRBD1. The CDR3 runs 17 residues. Per the germline V gene, CDR1 is LNHDA and CDR2 is SQIVND (reference sequence). Unmatched junction bases numbered 11, after V lost 5 bases and J lost 4 bases.

This chain joins TRBV2 and TRBJ2-2, with TRBD1 as a possible D gene (6 bases). Germline V gene sequence: CDR1 SNHLY, CDR2 FYNNEI. This CDR3 spans 14 amino acids. V lost 4 bases and J 5 bases, leaving 11 bases between the germline ends. CDR3 nucleotide sequence: TGTGCCAGCAGTGGACAGGCGCATACCGGGGAGCTGTTTTTT. As protein: CASSGQAHTGELFF. Supplemented by reference TRBV2 and TRBJ2-2, the full variable domain reads EPEVTQTPSHQVTQMGQEVILRCVPISNHLYFYWYRQILGQKVEFLVSFYNNEISEKSEIFDDQFSVERPDGSNFTLKIRSTKLEDSAMYFCASSGQAHTGELFFGEGSRLTVL.

V gene TRBV19 combines with J gene TRBJ2-6; 7 bases map to TRBD1. The length of the CDR3 is 14 residues. The V and J ends lost 7 bases and 4 bases, in that order; junction bases with no gene match: 4. CDR1 and CDR2 from the germline V gene are LNHDA and SQIVND (reference sequence). CDR3: CASKRGRGANVLTF. The CDR3 region has the DNA TGTGCCAGTAAAAGGGGGCGGGGGGCCAACGTCCTGACTTTC. The full variable domain, with the rest looked up from reference TRBV19 and TRBJ2-6, is DGGITQSPKYLFRKEGQNVTLSCEQNLNHDAMYWYRQDPGQGLRLIYYSQIVNDFQKGDIAEGYSVSREKKESFPLTVTSAQKNPTAFYLCASKRGRGANVLTFGAGSRLTVL.

The sample holds many counts of this clone. The J gene is TRBJ1-4, the V gene TRBV5-4; possible D gene TRBD1, 6 bases. From germline, CDR1 is SGHNT and CDR2 YYREEE (reference sequence). The CDR3 is 15 amino acids. Trimming took off 4 bases at V and 5 bases at J, with 15 bases between the two ends. Here the CDR3 reads CASSLKGGQNEKLFF. In DNA form, the CDR3 reads TGTGCCAGCAGCCTCAAAGGGGGTCAGAATGAAAAACTGTTTTTT.

J is TRBJ2-7 and V is TRBV29-1; TRBD1 is a possible D gene (5 bases). Germline V gene lookup returns CDR1 SQVTM and CDR2 ANQGSEA. Trimming left V 6 bases short and J 1 base short, with 13 bases between. This CDR3 has 13 amino acids. The CDR3 region is CSVLDGQSYEQYF. The CDR3 nucleotides are TGCAGCGTCCTGGACGGACAATCCTACGAGCAGTACTTC.

The V call is TRBV19, the J call TRBJ1-1; D remains ambiguous. V lost 9 bases and J lost 0, with 8 bases in between. Germline V lookup: CDR1 LNHDA, CDR2 SQIVND (reference sequence). There are 12 residues in the CDR3. CDR3 sequence: CASRTMNTEAFF. The CDR3 nucleotides are TGTGCCAGCAGAACCATGAACACTGAAGCTTTCTTT.

V gene TRBV24-1 combines with J gene TRBJ2-7; D perhaps matches TRBD1 (5 bases). V was clipped by 10 bases and J by 7 bases, with 16 bases between them. The germline CDR1 and CDR2 sequences are KGHDR and SFDVKD. CDR3 size: 12 residues. The CDR3 is CATAALKGEQYF. CDR3 nucleotides: TGTGCCACGGCGGCTCTTAAGGGGGAGCAGTACTTC.

This sequence joins TRBV29-1 and TRBJ1-1; D remains unclear. Germline-derived CDR1 and CDR2 are SQVTM and ANQGSEA. The CDR3 totals 13 residues. Trimming shortened V by 4 bases and J by 0 bases, and 9 bases separated the two germline ends. DNA of the CDR3: TGCAGCGTTGTCCCGGGGTTGAACACTGAAGCTTTCTTT. Protein product: CSVVPGLNTEAFF.

The J gene is TRBJ2-7, the V gene TRBV29-1, with TRBD1 matching 10 bases. Germline trimming cut 0 bases from V and 5 bases from J; bases unmatched to any gene: 10. The CDR3 runs 16 residues. In germline, CDR1 is SQVTM, CDR2 ANQGSEA. As DNA, the CDR3 is TGCAGCGTTGAAGATTGGAAGGACAGGGGGAGAGACGAGCAGTACTTC. Residues: CSVEDWKDRGRDEQYF.

This sequence joins TRBV5-1 and TRBJ2-1; 10 nucleotides match TRBD2. The CDR3 totals 16 residues. J lost 8 bases, V lost 2 bases, and 10 bases had no gene match. Germline loops: CDR1 SGHRS, CDR2 YFSETQ. CDR3 sequence: CASSFPRSGRADEQFF. DNA of the CDR3: TGCGCCAGCAGCTTCCCTCGGAGCGGGAGGGCCGATGAGCAGTTCTTC.

J is TRBJ2-2 and V is TRBV10-1; 8 bases agree with TRBD1. With 11 bases clipped from V and 3 bases from J, the junction kept 11 bases outside the gene matches. CDR3 size: 15 residues. Germline V CDR1 and CDR2: WNHNN, SYGVQD (reference sequence). CDR3 DNA sequence: TGCGCCGGACTATTTGGACAGGGAGACACCGGGGAGCTGTTTTTT. Translation gives CAGLFGQGDTGELFF.

CDR3 coding DNA: TGTGCCAGCAGCCCCTCAGGGGGCGCTGGGTGGGCTGAAGCTTTCTTT. Protein product: CASSPSGGAGWAEAFF. This chain connects TRBV9 to TRBJ1-1; 8 positions agree with TRBD1. Germline values: CDR1 SGDLS, CDR2 YYNGEE. This CDR3 has 16 residues. J lost 6 bases, V lost 4 bases, and 14 bases had no gene match.

The rearrangement joins TRBV5-1 to TRBJ2-1; TRBD2 matches at 11 bases. This CDR3 has 15 amino acids. Germline lookup yields CDR1 SGHRS and CDR2 YFSETQ. J was trimmed by 2 bases and V by 4 bases; bases with no gene match: 2. In DNA form, the CDR3 reads TGCGCCAGCAGCACGGGACTAGCGGCCTACAATGAGCAGTTCTTC. Protein product: CASSTGLAAYNEQFF.

The J gene is TRBJ1-3, the V gene TRBV10-3; a possible D gene is TRBD1 (6 bases). The CDR3 totals 16 residues. Germline values: CDR1 ENHRY, CDR2 SYGVKD. Trimming pared 8 bases from V and 1 base from J, leaving 18 bases between. The CDR3 here is CAIRHFLQGSGNTIYF. The CDR3 region has the DNA TGTGCCATCCGGCACTTTCTACAGGGATCTGGAAACACCATATATTTT.

The rearrangement uses TRBV4-3 and TRBJ1-2; possible D gene TRBD1, 5 bases. CDR3 size: 14 residues. CDR1 and CDR2 (germline): LGHNA, YSLEER. The V and J ends lost 6 bases and 7 bases respectively, with 18 bases between them. In DNA form, the CDR3 reads TGCGCCAGCAGTAAATGGGGGGTCCCCGGTGGCTACACCTTC. Protein: CASSKWGVPGGYTF.

This chain joins TRBV5-4 and TRBJ2-7; perhaps TRBD2 as D (7 bases). Trimming cost V 4 bases and J 1 base, with 12 bases left between them. CDR3 size: 14 residues. CDR1 is SGHNT, CDR2 YYREEE, per germline (reference sequence). CDR3 loop: CASSRGAGSYEQYF. The CDR3 DNA reads TGTGCCAGCAGCCGGGGGGCTGGGTCCTACGAGCAGTACTTC.

This clone was counted once. DNA for the CDR3: TGTGCCACCACGGACAGCCAAGAGACCCAGTACTTC. It encodes CATTDSQETQYF. The V call is TRBV19, the J call TRBJ2-5; maybe TRBD1 (6 bases). The V end lost 10 bases, the J end lost 1 base, and 10 bases lay between the germline ends. CDR1 and CDR2 (germline): LNHDA, SQIVND (reference sequence). This CDR3 comprises 12 residues.

The chain carries TRBV7-2 and TRBJ2-5; TRBD2 might be the D (5 bases). Per the germline V gene, CDR1 is SGHTA and CDR2 is FQGNSA. The V and J ends lost 3 bases and 7 bases respectively, with 12 bases between them. The CDR3 has 13 residues. This chain's CDR3 is CASSFVRTRTQYF. The DNA for the CDR3 is TGTGCCAGCAGCTTCGTACGGACTCGGACCCAGTACTTC.

The chain combines TRBV19 with TRBJ2-7; maybe TRBD1 (5 bases). The CDR3 totals 13 residues. CDR1 and CDR2 from the germline V gene are LNHDA and SQIVND (reference sequence). V was pared by 6 bases and J by 0 bases, with 9 bases between. The CDR3 loop reads CASSPQVSYEQYF. The CDR3, as DNA: TGTGCCAGTAGCCCACAGGTCTCCTACGAGCAGTACTTC.

The chain uses TRBV2 and TRBJ2-5, with D uncertain. From germline, CDR1 is SNHLY and CDR2 FYNNEI. V gave up 6 bases and J gave up 4 bases, with 15 bases separating them. There are 14 residues in the CDR3. The CDR3 coding sequence is TGTGCCAGCAGCGTGAGAGATAGCACAGAGACCCAGTACTTC. The encoded protein is CASSVRDSTETQYF.

The V call is TRBV7-9, the J call TRBJ1-5; 9 bases agree with TRBD1. The CDR3 totals 18 residues. Germline V gives CDR1 SEHNR, CDR2 FQNEAQ (reference sequence). The ends lost 3 bases at V and 6 bases at J; junction bases unmatched: 15. CDR3 sequence: CASSFVTGTGILSQPQHF. DNA of the CDR3: TGTGCCAGCAGCTTCGTAACCGGGACAGGGATCTTAAGTCAGCCCCAGCATTTT. Variable domain in full (rest from reference TRBV7-9 and TRBJ1-5): DTGVSQNPRHKITKRGQNVTFRCDPISEHNRLYWYRQTLGQGPEFLTYFQNEAQLEKSRLLSDRFSAERPKGSFSTLEIQRTEQGDSAMYLCASSFVTGTGILSQPQHFGDGTRLSIL.

The DNA for the CDR3 is TGTGCCAGCAGTGATCTCCCAGGGTCTTCGGAGCAGTACTTC. The encoded protein is CASSDLPGSSEQYF. The chain joins TRBV25-1 to TRBJ2-7; D is perhaps TRBD1 (5 bases). Germline V lookup: CDR1 MGHDK, CDR2 SYGVNS. Trimming took off 3 bases at V and 7 bases at J, with 16 bases between the two ends. CDR3 size: 14 residues.

V is TRBV19 and J is TRBJ1-5, with TRBD1 matching over 7 bases. The CDR3 extends over 15 amino acids. The trim removed 5 bases at V and 1 base at J, leaving 5 bases unmatched. Germline V CDR1 and CDR2: LNHDA, SQIVND (reference sequence). Here the CDR3 DNA reads TGTGCCAGTAGTGTACAGGGGTCAAGCAATCAGCCCCAGCATTTT. Its protein is CASSVQGSSNQPQHF.

V usage is TRBV6-5 and J usage is TRBJ2-5; D remains ambiguous. The CDR3 sequence is 11 residues long. The V and J ends lost 5 bases and 4 bases respectively, with 5 bases between them. Germline V lookup: CDR1 MNHEY, CDR2 SVGAGI. CDR3 loop: CASSNRETQYF. The DNA of the CDR3 is TGTGCCAGCAGTAATCGAGAGACCCAGTACTTC.

V gene TRBV19 combines with J gene TRBJ2-5; 8 bases are shared with TRBD1. This CDR3 is built from 13 residues. The V segment lost 4 bases and the J segment 5 bases; nucleotides outside the gene matches: 3. The V gene's germline CDR1 is LNHDA and CDR2 SQIVND (reference sequence). The CDR3 DNA reads as TGTGCCAGTAGTAGACAGGGGAGGGAGACCCAGTACTTC. The encoded protein is CASSRQGRETQYF.

The rearrangement links TRBV18 to TRBJ2-2; 12 nucleotides match TRBD1. V was pared by 2 bases and J by 10 bases, with 5 bases of the junction left unmatched. Germline lookup yields CDR1 KGHSH and CDR2 LQKENI. The length of the CDR3 is 15 residues. As DNA, the CDR3 is TGTGCCAGCTCACCATCGGGACAGGGGGCCGAGGAGCTGTTTTTT. It is translated as CASSPSGQGAEELFF.

This clone was detected only a few times. The gene calls are TRBV6-5 and TRBJ2-2, with unresolved D. Trimming removed 5 bases from V and 4 bases from J, with 8 bases in between. Germline CDR1 is MNHEY and CDR2 is SVGAGI. The CDR3 covers 13 residues. The chain's CDR3 is CASSPTPTGELFF. The CDR3, as DNA: TGTGCCAGCAGTCCTACCCCCACCGGGGAGCTGTTTTTT.

This chain uses TRBV11-1 with TRBJ2-3; 9 bases match TRBD2. This CDR3 region has 16 residues. Germline CDR1 is SGHAT and CDR2 is FQDESV (reference sequence). J was trimmed by 0 bases and V by 5 bases; bases with no gene match: 6. The CDR3 DNA is TGTGCCAGCAGCAAACTAGCGGGCACAAGCACAGATACGCAGTATTTT. The encoded protein is CASSKLAGTSTDTQYF.